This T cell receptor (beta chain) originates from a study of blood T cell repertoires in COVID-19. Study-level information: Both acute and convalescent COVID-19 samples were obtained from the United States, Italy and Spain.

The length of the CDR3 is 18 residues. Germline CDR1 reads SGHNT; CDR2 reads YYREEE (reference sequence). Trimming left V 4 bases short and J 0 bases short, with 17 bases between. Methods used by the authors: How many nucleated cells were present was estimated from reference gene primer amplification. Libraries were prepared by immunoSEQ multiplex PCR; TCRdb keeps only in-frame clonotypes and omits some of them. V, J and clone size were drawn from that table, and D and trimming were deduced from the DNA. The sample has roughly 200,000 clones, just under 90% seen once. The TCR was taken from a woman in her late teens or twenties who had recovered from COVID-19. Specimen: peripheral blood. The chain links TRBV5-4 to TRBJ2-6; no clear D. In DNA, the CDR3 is TGTGCCAGCAGCCCCTCGGCTGGGCCGCCCTCTGGGGCCAACGTCCTGACTTTC. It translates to CASSPSAGPPSGANVLTF.